This T cell receptor beta chain appears in the sequencing data of a study of cytomegalovirus exposure and HLA in healthy donors. Profiled with immunoSEQ multiplex PCR; TCRdb holds only in-frame clones, not every one. The sample comprises 100,000 to 150,000 clones, roughly 87% of which are singletons, and 0.95% to 1.3% rests with the top ten. Trimming shortened V by 2 bases and J by 7 bases, and 12 bases separated the two germline ends. The CDR3 consists of 14 residues. Germline CDR1 is ENHRY and CDR2 is SYGVKD. The sequence derives from a young woman in good health and CMV-seronegative. This chain links TRBV10-3 with TRBJ1-5; perhaps TRBD1 as D (5 bases). The sequencing sample was made of PBMCs. The CDR3 spells CAISEGGGGQPQHF. The CDR3 DNA is TGTGCCATCAGTGAGGGGGGGGGTGGCCAGCCCCAGCATTTT.